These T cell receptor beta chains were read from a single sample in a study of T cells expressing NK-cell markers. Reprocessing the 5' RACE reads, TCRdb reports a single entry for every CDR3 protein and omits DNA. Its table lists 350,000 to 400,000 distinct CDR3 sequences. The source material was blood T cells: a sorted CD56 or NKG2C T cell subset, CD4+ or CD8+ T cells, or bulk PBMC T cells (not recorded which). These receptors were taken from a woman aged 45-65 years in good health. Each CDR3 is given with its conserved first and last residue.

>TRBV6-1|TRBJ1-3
CASIEIQGRGNTIYF
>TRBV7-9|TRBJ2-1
CASSVSSFYNEQFF
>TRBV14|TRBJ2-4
CASSPKSPGLRCQYF
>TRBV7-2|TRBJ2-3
CASSPTSDYRDTQYF
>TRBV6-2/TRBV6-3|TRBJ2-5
CASSPTSGSQETQYF
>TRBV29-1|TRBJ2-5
CSAGGTGDGGTQYF
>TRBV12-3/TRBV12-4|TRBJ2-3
CASSPRGSTDTQYF
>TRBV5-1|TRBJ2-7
CASSLWVAGGGSSYEQYF
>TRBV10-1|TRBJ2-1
CASSDPSKETGKYNEQFF
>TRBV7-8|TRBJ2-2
CASSSGYPSGRASGELFF